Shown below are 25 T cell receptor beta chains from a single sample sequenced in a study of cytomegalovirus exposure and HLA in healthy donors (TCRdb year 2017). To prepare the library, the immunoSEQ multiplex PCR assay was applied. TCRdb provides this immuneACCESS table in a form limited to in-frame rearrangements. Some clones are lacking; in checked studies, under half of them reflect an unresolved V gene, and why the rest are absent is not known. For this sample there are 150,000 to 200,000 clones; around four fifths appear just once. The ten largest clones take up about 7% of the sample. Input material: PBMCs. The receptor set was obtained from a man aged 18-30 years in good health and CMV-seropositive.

The DNA of the CDR3 is TGTGCCAGCATGCGGTACGAGCAGTACTTC. Its protein is CASMRYEQYF. The rearrangement links TRBV28 to TRBJ2-7; D ambiguous. The CDR3 loop spans 10 amino acids. The germline V gene encodes CDR1 MDHEN and CDR2 SYDVKM. Trimming removed 7 bases from V and 4 bases from J, with 5 bases in between.

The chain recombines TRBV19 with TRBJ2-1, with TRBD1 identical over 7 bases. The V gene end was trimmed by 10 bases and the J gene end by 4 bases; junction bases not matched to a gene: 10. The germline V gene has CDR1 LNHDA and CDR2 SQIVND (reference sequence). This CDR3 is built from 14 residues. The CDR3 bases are TGTGCCACCGAAAGCCGGGACAGATACAATGAGCAGTTCTTC. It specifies CATESRDRYNEQFF. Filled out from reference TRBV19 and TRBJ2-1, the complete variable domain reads DGGITQSPKYLFRKEGQNVTLSCEQNLNHDAMYWYRQDPGQGLRLIYYSQIVNDFQKGDIAEGYSVSREKKESFPLTVTSAQKNPTAFYLCATESRDRYNEQFFGPGTRLTVL.

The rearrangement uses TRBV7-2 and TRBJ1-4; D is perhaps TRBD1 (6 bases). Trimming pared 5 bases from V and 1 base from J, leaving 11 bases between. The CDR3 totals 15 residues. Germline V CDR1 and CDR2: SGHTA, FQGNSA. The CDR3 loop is CASSPHRETNEKLFF. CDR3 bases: TGTGCCAGCAGCCCCCACAGGGAAACTAATGAAAAACTGTTTTTT.

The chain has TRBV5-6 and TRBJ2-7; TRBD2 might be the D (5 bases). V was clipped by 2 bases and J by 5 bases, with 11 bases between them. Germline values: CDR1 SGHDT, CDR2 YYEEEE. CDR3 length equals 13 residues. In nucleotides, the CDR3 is TGTGCCAGCAGCTTTGGCACCGGGGACGAGCAGTACTTC. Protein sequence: CASSFGTGDEQYF.

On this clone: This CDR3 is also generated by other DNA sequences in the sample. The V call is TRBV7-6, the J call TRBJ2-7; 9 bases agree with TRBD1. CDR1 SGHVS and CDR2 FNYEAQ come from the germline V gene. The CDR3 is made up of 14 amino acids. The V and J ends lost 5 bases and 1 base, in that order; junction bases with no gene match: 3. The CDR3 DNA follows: TGTGCCAGCAGCCCCGGGACAGGGTCCTACGAGCAGTACTTC. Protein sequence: CASSPGTGSYEQYF. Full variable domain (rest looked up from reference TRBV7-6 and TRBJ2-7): GAGVSQSPRYKVTKRGQDVALRCDPISGHVSLYWYRQALGQGPEFLTYFNYEAQQDKSGLPNDRFSAERPEGSISTLTIQRTEQRDSAMYRCASSPGTGSYEQYFGPGTRLTVT.

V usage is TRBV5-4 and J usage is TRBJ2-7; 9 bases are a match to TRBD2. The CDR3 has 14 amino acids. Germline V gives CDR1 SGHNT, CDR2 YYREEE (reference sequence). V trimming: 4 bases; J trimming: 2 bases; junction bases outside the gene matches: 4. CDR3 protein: CASSPPSGAYEQYF. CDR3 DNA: TGTGCCAGCAGCCCCCCTAGCGGGGCCTACGAGCAGTACTTC.

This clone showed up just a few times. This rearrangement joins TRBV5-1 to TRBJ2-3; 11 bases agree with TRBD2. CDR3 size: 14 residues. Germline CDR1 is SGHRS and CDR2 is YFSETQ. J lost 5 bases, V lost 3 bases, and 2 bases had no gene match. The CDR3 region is CASSWGLAEDTQYF. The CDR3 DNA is TGCGCCAGCAGCTGGGGACTAGCGGAAGATACGCAGTATTTT.

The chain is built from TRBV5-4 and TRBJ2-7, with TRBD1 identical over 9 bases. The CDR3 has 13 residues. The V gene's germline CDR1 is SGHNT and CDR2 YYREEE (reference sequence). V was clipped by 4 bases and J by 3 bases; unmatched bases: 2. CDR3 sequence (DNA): TGTGCCAGCAGCCAGACAGGGGGCTACGAGCAGTACTTC. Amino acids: CASSQTGGYEQYF.

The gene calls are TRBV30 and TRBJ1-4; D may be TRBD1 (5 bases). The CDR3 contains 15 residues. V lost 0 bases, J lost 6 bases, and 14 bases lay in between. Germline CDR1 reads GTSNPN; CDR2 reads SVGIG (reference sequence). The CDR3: CAWSVRGRGDEKLFF. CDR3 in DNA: TGTGCCTGGAGTGTGCGAGGGCGGGGGGATGAAAAACTGTTTTTT.

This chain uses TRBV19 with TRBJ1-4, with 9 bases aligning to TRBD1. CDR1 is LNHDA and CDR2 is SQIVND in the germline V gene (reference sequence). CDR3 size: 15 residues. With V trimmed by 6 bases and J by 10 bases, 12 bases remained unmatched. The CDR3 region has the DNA TGTGCCAGTAGCCCTGCGGACAGGGGACTCACAAAACTGTTTTTT. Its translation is CASSPADRGLTKLFF.

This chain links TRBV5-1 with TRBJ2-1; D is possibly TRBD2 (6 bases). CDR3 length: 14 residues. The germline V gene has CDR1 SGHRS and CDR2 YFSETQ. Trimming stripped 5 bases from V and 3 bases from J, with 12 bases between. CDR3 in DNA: TGCGCCAGCAGGGCGGAGGGGTTCTACAATGAGCAGTTCTTC. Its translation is CASRAEGFYNEQFF.

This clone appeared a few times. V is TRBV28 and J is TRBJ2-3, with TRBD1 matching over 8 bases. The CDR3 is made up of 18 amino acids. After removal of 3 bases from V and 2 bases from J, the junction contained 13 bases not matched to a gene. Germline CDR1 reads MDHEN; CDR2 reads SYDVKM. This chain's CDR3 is CASSFSRARGHVTDTQYF. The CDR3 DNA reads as TGTGCCAGCAGTTTTAGCCGCGCCAGGGGGCACGTCACAGATACGCAGTATTTT.

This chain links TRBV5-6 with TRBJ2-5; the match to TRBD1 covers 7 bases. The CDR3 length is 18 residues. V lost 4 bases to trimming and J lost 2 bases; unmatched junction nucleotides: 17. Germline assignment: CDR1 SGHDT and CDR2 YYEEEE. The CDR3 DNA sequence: TGTGCCAGCAGCCCTGGGGGACAGCCGAACTTCATACAAGAGACCCAGTACTTC. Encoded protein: CASSPGGQPNFIQETQYF.

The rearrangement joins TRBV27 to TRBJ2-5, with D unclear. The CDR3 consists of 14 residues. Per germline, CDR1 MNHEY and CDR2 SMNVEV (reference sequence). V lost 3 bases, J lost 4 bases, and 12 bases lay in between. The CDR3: CASSFITGTETQYF. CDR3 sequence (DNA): TGTGCCAGCAGTTTTATCACCGGTACAGAGACCCAGTACTTC.

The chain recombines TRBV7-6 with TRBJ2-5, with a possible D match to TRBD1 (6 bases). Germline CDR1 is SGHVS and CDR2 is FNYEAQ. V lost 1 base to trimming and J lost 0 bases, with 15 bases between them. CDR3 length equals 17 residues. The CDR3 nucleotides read TGTGCCAGCAGCTTAGTTTCCGGGACACGGAACCAAGAGACCCAGTACTTC. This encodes CASSLVSGTRNQETQYF.

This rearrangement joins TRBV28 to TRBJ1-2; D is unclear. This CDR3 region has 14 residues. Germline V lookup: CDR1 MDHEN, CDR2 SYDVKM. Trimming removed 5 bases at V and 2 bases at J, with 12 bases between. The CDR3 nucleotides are TGTGCCAGCAGTCCCCCGGTCCTCAACTATGGCTACACCTTC. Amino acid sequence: CASSPPVLNYGYTF.

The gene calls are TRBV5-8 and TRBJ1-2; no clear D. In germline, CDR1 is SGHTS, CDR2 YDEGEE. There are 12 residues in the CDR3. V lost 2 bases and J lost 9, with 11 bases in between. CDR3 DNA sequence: TGTGCCAGCAGCTTAGAGGATCGGAGCTACACCTTC. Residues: CASSLEDRSYTF.

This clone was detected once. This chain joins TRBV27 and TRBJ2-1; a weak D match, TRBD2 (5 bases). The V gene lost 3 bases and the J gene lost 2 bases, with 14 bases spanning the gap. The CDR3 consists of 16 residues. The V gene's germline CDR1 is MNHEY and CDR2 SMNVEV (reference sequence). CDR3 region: CASSFGGYGAYNEQFF. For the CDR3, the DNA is TGTGCCAGCAGTTTTGGCGGCTACGGGGCCTACAATGAGCAGTTCTTC.

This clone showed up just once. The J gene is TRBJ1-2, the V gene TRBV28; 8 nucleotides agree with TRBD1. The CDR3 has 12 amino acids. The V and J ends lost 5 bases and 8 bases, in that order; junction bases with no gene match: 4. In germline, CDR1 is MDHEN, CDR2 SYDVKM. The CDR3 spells CASSTQGAGYTF. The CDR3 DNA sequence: TGTGCCAGCAGTACTCAGGGGGCGGGCTACACCTTC.

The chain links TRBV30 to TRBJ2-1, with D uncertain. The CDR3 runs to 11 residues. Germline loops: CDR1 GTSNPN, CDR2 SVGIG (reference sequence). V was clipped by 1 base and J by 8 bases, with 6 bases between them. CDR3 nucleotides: TGTGCCTGGAGTGGTACTCATGAGCAGTTCTTC. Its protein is CAWSGTHEQFF.

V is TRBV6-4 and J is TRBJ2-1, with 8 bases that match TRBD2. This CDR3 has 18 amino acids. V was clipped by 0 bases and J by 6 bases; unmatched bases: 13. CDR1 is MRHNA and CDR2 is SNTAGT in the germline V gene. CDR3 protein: CASSDSRLAGPTPNEQFF. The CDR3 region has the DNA TGTGCCAGCAGTGACTCAAGGCTAGCGGGTCCTACACCCAATGAGCAGTTCTTC.

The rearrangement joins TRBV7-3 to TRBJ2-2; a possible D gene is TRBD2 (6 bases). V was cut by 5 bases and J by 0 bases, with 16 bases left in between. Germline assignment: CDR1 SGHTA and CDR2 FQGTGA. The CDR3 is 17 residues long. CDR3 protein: CASSASLASTNTGELFF. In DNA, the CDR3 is TGTGCCAGCAGCGCCTCGCTAGCGAGCACGAACACCGGGGAGCTGTTTTTT. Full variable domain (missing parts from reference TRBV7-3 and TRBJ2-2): GAGVSQTPSNKVTEKGKYVELRCDPISGHTALYWYRQSLGQGPEFLIYFQGTGAADDSGLPNDRFFAVRPEGSVSTLKIQRTERGDSAVYLCASSASLASTNTGELFFGEGSRLTVL.

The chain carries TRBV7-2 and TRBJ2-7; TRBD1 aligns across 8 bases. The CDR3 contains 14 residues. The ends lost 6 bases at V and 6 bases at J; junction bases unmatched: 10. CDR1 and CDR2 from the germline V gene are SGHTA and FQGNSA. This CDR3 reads CASRPDRGTAEQYF. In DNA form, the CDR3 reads TGTGCCAGCAGACCCGACAGGGGAACCGCCGAGCAGTACTTC.

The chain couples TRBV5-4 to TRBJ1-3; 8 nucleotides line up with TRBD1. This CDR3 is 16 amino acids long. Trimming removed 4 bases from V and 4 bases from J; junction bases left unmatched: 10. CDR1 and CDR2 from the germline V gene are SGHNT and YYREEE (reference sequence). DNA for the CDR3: TGTGCCAGCAGCCCTGACCCAGACAGGGGCGGAAACACCATATATTTT. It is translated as CASSPDPDRGGNTIYF.

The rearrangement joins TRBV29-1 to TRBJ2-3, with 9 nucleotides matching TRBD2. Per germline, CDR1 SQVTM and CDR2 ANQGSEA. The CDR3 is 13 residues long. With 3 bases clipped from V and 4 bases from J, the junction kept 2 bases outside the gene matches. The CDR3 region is CSVDPSGADTQYF. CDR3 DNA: TGCAGCGTTGACCCTAGCGGGGCAGATACGCAGTATTTT.